The rows below give T cell receptor beta chains drawn from one sample of a study of blood T cell repertoires in COVID-19. The repertoire was sequenced with immunoSEQ multiplex PCR; TCRdb's copy has only in-frame clones and lacks some. This repertoire shows 100,000 or so clones, roughly 78% found once; its top ten account for approximately 14%. The material sequenced was peripheral blood. The receptors were gathered from a woman of 80 years or more with acute or convalescent COVID-19. Each CDR3 is given with its conserved first and last residue. Each record gives: J gene, V gene, D gene, clone size, CDR3 DNA, CDR3 protein. The D gene is left open where the match is weak. Expanded clones are given a class, and other clones once, few, many or no size at all.

>TRBJ2-1|TRBV6-2/TRBV6-3|TRBD2|-
TGTGCCAGCAGTTCAGTGGCGGGGGGGCCTAAATATGAGCAGTTCTTC
CASSSVAGGPKYEQFF
>TRBJ1-2|TRBV30|-|-
TGTGCCTGGACGGGGGAGAGGGTCTACTATGGCTACACCTTC
CAWTGERVYYGYTF
>TRBJ1-5|TRBV19|-|-
TGTGCCAGTAGTATAGTTGGAGACAGCAATCAGCCCCAGCATTTT
CASSIVGDSNQPQHF
>TRBJ1-3|TRBV9|-|-
TGTGCCAGCAGCGTAGGAACAGCTGGAAACACCATATATTTT
CASSVGTAGNTIYF
>TRBJ1-1|TRBV5-1|TRBD1|-
TGCGCCAGCAGCCCATCTTGGGACAGGGAGAACACTGAAGCTTTCTTT
CASSPSWDRENTEAFF
>TRBJ1-2|TRBV7-2|-|-
TGTGCCAGCAGCTTAGTGGCGGGCGGCGGTGGCTACACCTTC
CASSLVAGGGGYTF
>TRBJ1-1|TRBV7-2|-|-
TGTGCCAGCAGCTTTGAGGGAGAGGAGAAGAACACTGAAGCTTTCTTT
CASSFEGEEKNTEAFF
>TRBJ1-1|TRBV28|-|-
TGTGCCAGCAGTTTACGACAGTTTAACACTGAAGCTTTCTTT
CASSLRQFNTEAFF
>TRBJ1-1|TRBV11-1|-|many
TGTGCCAGCAGCTTTCTTAGGAACACTGAAGCTTTCTTT
CASSFLRNTEAFF
>TRBJ1-1|TRBV19|-|-
TGTGCCAGTAGTATAAAAGGGGTGAACACTGAAGCTTTCTTT
CASSIKGVNTEAFF
>TRBJ1-2|TRBV11-2|-|-
TGTGCCAGCAGCGCAGGCCTCGGAGGGGGCTACACCTTC
CASSAGLGGGYTF
>TRBJ1-3|TRBV10-3|-|-
TGTGCCATCAGTGATTACAGGTCGTCGAACACCATATATTTT
CAISDYRSSNTIYF
>TRBJ2-2|TRBV3-1/TRBV3-2|-|-
TGTGCCAGCAGCCATTCCGTACGGACCGGGGAGCTGTTTTTT
CASSHSVRTGELFF
>TRBJ2-7|TRBV6-5|TRBD1|-
TGTGCCAGCGGACGACAGGGTTTCATCTACTTC
CASGRQGFIYF
>TRBJ1-1|TRBV30|-|-
TGTGCCTGGAGTGGAGACAGATCCTTCCCTGAAGCTTTCTTT
CAWSGDRSFPEAFF
>TRBJ2-3|TRBV11-2|TRBD2|-
TGTGCCAGCAGCCGGTCTAGCGGGGGGGCAGATACGCAGTATTTT
CASSRSSGGADTQYF
>TRBJ1-2|TRBV5-4|TRBD1|-
TGTGCCAGCTCAAGCTTGGCAAGGGACAGGGGAGAGGATGGCTACACCTTC
CASSSLARDRGEDGYTF
>TRBJ1-1|TRBV10-1|-|-
TGCGCCAGCAGCACTAATATCTTGAACACTGAAGCTTTCTTT
CASSTNILNTEAFF
>TRBJ2-7|TRBV5-1|-|-
TGCGCCAGCAGCTCCGGACAGCACTCCTACGAGCAGTACTTC
CASSSGQHSYEQYF
>TRBJ2-1|TRBV4-2|TRBD2|-
TGTGCCAGCAAGGAGACTAGCGGAGCTAATGAGCAGTTCTTC
CASKETSGANEQFF
>TRBJ2-1|TRBV3-1/TRBV3-2|-|few
TGTGCCAGCAGCCAAGGATGGATCGGGGATTACAATGAGCAGTTCTTC
CASSQGWIGDYNEQFF
>TRBJ1-3|TRBV6-5|-|few
TGTGCCAGCAGTTACTCGGGCAGTTTCTCTGGAAACACCATATATTTT
CASSYSGSFSGNTIYF
>TRBJ2-3|TRBV28|-|-
TGTGCCAGCAGTTCACTCCTCCGGGGAGGCACAGATACGCAGTATTTT
CASSSLLRGGTDTQYF
>TRBJ1-2|TRBV10-3|-|many
TGTGCCATCAGTGGTCTGGCAGATCCTAACTATGGCTACACCTTC
CAISGLADPNYGYTF
>TRBJ1-5|TRBV3-1/TRBV3-2|-|few
TGTGCCAGCAGCCAAGAATTTCAGACAAATCAGCCCCAGCATTTT
CASSQEFQTNQPQHF
>TRBJ1-2|TRBV7-2|TRBD1|few
TGTGCCAGCAGCTCCTATCTAGCGACAGGGGCTGGCTACACCTTC
CASSSYLATGAGYTF
>TRBJ2-5|TRBV9|-|-
TGTGCCAGCAGCGTAGGAGGAAACCAAGAGACCCAGTACTTC
CASSVGGNQETQYF
>TRBJ2-7|TRBV10-3|TRBD2|-
TGTGCCATCAGTGACCGAGCGGGGGCCCTCTCCTACGAGCAGTACTTC
CAISDRAGALSYEQYF
>TRBJ2-3|TRBV4-2|TRBD2|-
TGTGCCAGCAGCCAGACTAGCGGGGGGAGTCTCACAGATACGCAGTATTTT
CASSQTSGGSLTDTQYF
>TRBJ1-1|TRBV4-1|TRBD1|-
TGCGCCAGTGACAGGGGAGGGAAAGCTTTCTTT
CASDRGGKAFF
>TRBJ2-1|TRBV2|TRBD2|-
TGTGCCAGCAGGGAGGCTAGCGGGGGGGCCGATGAGCAGTTCTTC
CASREASGGADEQFF
>TRBJ1-2|TRBV3-1/TRBV3-2|-|once
TGTGCCAGCAGCCCCGGGGGGGCGGGTGGCTACACCTTC
CASSPGGAGGYTF
>TRBJ2-1|TRBV7-8|TRBD2|-
TGTGCCAGCAGCTTAACCCCCACTAGCGGGGGTGATGAGCAGTTCTTC
CASSLTPTSGGDEQFF
>TRBJ1-2|TRBV9|-|-
TGTGCCAGCAGCGGGCGACGGCTAGCTAACTATGGCTACACCTTC
CASSGRRLANYGYTF
>TRBJ1-2|TRBV4-2|TRBD1|once
TGTGCCAGCAGCCAAGCTACAGGGGGCTATGGCTACACCTTC
CASSQATGGYGYTF
>TRBJ2-7|TRBV5-3|-|-
TGTGCCAGAAGCTCAAGGGCGGGGCCCACCTACGAGCAGTACTTC
CARSSRAGPTYEQYF
>TRBJ2-7|TRBV24-1|-|-
TGTGCCACCAGTGACTCGGGACAAATCTACGAGCAGTACTTC
CATSDSGQIYEQYF